The entry below describes one T cell receptor beta chain. The target antigen is unknown. This entry comes from a study of chemoradiotherapy in HPV16-positive cancers. About the study: Functional T-cell assays on two HPV16-positive patients' cells defined candidate HPV-specific clones and common TCR motifs. Study results and caveats: The functional HPV-specific definition rests on just two HPV16-positive patients.

Profiling relied on immunoSEQ multiplex PCR, and the TCRdb table lists in-frame clones only, not all of them. The sample carries about 24,000 clones, approximately 93% recorded once. The CDR3 length is 18 residues. The V and J ends lost 4 bases and 6 bases, in that order; junction bases with no gene match: 19. Germline loops: CDR1 KGHSH, CDR2 LQKENI. The specimen was collected from a patient who underwent chemoradiotherapy. The rearrangement joins TRBV18 to TRBJ2-7, with 9 nucleotides matching TRBD1. The clonotype comes from a human donor with HPV-associated anogenital cancer. CDR3 amino acids: CASSLNSPGTGFLGEQYF. In DNA form, the CDR3 reads TGTGCCAGCTCACTGAACAGTCCCGGGACAGGGTTCCTTGGCGAGCAGTACTTC.